The entry below gives a single TCR beta chain sequence along with its context. Looked up from germline, CDR1 is LNHDA and CDR2 is SQIVND (reference sequence). This CDR3 region has 15 residues. The V segment lost 7 bases and the J segment 2 bases; nucleotides outside the gene matches: 8. Authors' analysis steps: Amplification from reference gene primers served as the basis for estimated nucleated cell counts. Assay: immunoSEQ multiplex PCR; the TCRdb copy retains only in-frame clones and omits some. The DNA gave D and trimming, while V, J and clone size come from that table. The sample yields around 41,000 clones, approximately 86% seen once. This entry is derived from a study of blood T cell repertoires in COVID-19. Study details: Some COVID-19 samples were acute and others convalescent; all came from the United States, Italy and Spain. In each case, the material was cDNA or gDNA derived from T cells, B-cell-depleted T cells, or PBMCs.

This TCR came from a woman aged 80 or over with active COVID-19. The rearrangement links TRBV19 to TRBJ1-5; 7 bases match TRBD1. The sample comprised peripheral blood. The CDR3 here is CASTTGERGNQPQHF. For the CDR3, the DNA is TGTGCCAGTACCACAGGGGAGAGGGGCAATCAGCCCCAGCATTTT.